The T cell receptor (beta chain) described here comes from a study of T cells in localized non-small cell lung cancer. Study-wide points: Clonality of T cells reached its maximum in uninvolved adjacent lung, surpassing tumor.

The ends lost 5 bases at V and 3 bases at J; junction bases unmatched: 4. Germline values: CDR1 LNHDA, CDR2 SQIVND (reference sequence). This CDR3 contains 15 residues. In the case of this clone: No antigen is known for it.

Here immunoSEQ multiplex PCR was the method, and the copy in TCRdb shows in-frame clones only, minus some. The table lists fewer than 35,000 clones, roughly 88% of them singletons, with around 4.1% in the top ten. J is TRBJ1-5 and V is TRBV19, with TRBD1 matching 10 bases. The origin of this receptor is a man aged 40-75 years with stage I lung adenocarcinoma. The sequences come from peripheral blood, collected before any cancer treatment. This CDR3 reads CASSADRGLNQPQHF. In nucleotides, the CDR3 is TGTGCCAGTAGTGCAGACAGGGGGCTCAATCAGCCCCAGCATTTT.